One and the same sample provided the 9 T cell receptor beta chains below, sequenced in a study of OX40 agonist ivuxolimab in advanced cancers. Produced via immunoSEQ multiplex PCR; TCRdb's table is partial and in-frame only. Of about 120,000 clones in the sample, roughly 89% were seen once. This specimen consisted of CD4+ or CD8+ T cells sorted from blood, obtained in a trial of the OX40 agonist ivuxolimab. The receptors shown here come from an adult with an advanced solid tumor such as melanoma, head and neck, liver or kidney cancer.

The CDR3 reads CASRQGGLNQPQHF. CDR3 DNA sequence: TGTGCCAGCAGACAGGGAGGCCTAAATCAGCCCCAGCATTTT. V is TRBV27 and J is TRBJ1-5; the D gene is possibly TRBD1 (6 bases). The CDR3 spans 14 residues. Germline V gene lookup returns CDR1 MNHEY and CDR2 SMNVEV (reference sequence). Trimming removed 6 bases from V and 4 bases from J, with 13 bases in between.

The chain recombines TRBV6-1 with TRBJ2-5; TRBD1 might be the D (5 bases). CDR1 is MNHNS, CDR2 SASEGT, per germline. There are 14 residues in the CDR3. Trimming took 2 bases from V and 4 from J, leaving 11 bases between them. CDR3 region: CASSESRARETQYF. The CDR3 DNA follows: TGTGCCAGCAGTGAATCCAGGGCAAGAGAGACCCAGTACTTC.

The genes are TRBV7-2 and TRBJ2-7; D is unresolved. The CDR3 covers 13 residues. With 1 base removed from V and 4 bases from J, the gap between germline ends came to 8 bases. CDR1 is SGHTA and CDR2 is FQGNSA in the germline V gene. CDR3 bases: TGTGCCAGCAGCTTAGAGGTAATTTACGAGCAGTACTTC. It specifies CASSLEVIYEQYF. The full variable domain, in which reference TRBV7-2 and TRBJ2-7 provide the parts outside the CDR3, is GAGVSQSPSNKVTEKGKDVELRCDPISGHTALYWYRQSLGQGLEFLIYFQGNSAPDKSGLPSDRFSAERTGGSVSTLTIQRTQQEDSAVYLCASSLEVIYEQYFGPGTRLTVT.

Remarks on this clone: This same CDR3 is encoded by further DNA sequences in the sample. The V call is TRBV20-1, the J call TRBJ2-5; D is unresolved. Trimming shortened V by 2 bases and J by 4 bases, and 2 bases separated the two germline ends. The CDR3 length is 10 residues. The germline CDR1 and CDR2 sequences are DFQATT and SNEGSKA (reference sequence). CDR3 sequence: CSARRETQYF. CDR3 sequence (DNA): TGCAGTGCTAGACGAGAGACCCAGTACTTC.

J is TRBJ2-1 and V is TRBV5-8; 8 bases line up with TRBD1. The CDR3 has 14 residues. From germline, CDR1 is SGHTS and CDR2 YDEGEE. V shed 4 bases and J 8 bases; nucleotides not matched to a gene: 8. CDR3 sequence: CASSEDRESDEQFF. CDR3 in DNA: TGTGCCAGCAGCGAGGACAGGGAATCGGATGAGCAGTTCTTC. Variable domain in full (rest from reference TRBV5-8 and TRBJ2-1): EAGVTQSPTHLIKTRGQQATLRCSPISGHTSVYWYQQALGLGLQFLLWYDEGEERNRGNFPPRFSGRQFPNYSSELNVNALELEDSALYLCASSEDRESDEQFFGPGTRLTVL.

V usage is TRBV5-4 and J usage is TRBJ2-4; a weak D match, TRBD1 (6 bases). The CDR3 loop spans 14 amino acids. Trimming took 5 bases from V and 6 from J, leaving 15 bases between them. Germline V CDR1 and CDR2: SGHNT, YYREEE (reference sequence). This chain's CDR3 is CASRKGDTLNIQYF. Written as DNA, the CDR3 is TGTGCCAGCAGAAAAGGGGACACTCTAAACATTCAGTACTTC.

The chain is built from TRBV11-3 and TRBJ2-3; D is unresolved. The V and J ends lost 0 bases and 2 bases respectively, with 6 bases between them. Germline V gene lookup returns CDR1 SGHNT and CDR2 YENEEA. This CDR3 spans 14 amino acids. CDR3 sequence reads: CASSLDGYTDTQYF. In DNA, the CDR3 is TGTGCCAGCAGCTTAGACGGATACACAGATACGCAGTATTTT. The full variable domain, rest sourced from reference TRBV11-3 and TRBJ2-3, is EAGVVQSPRYKIIEKKQPVAFWCNPISGHNTLYWYLQNLGQGPELLIRYENEEAVDDSQLPKDRFSAERLKGVDSTLKIQPAELGDSAVYLCASSLDGYTDTQYFGPGTRLTVL.

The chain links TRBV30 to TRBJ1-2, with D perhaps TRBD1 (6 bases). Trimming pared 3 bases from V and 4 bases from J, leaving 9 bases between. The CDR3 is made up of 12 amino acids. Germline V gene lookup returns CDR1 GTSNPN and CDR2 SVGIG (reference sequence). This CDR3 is CAWRVGGYGYTF. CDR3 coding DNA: TGTGCCTGGAGGGTAGGGGGCTATGGCTACACCTTC.

The CDR3 bases are TGTGCCATCAGTGAGTTCGGGACTAGCGGGAGACACGAGCAGTACTTC. As protein: CAISEFGTSGRHEQYF. The chain recombines TRBV10-3 with TRBJ2-7; 14 positions agree with TRBD2. The germline V gene has CDR1 ENHRY and CDR2 SYGVKD. J was trimmed by 5 bases and V by 1 base; bases with no gene match: 4. The length of the CDR3 is 16 residues.